This T cell receptor beta chain originates from a study of early T cells in non-severe SARS-CoV-2 infection. Study context: Chains from this unsorted whole-blood bulk RNA could not be paired.

V lost 3 bases and J 7 bases, leaving 34 bases between the germline ends. Germline CDR1 is LGHNA and CDR2 is YNFKEQ. The CDR3 loop spans 21 amino acids. Tagging with unique molecular identifiers was applied to individual cDNA molecules. One entry per CDR3 protein, called by TCRdb with MiXCR from the 5' RACE reads. The repertoire includes more than 80,000 distinct CDR3 sequences, about 15% of them detected once, and about 7.5% sits in the top ten. Concerning this clonotype: Its antigen remains unidentified.

Points from the study as a whole: VDJdb matching favored anti-spike CD8 responses, missing private and CD4 specificities.

The specimen was whole blood. This receptor was identified in an adult who was a healthcare worker with PCR-confirmed SARS-CoV-2 infection or an uninfected control (not recorded which). The chain uses TRBV4-2 and TRBJ2-1; D gene unclear. In DNA, the CDR3 is TGTGCCAGCAGCCATCTTAGATATGGAGACGGAGAACACCTGCCCCCAAATGAGCAGTTCTTC. This translates into CASSHLRYGDGEHLPPNEQFF.